This T cell receptor beta chain is from a study of T cell changes during pregnancy in multiple sclerosis. The method was immunoSEQ multiplex PCR; TCRdb's version includes in-frame clones alone and lacks a portion of them. This sample has about 61,000 clones, with roughly 90% found just once. Between the trimmed V and J ends, which lost 2 bases and 5 bases, there was a span of 6 bases. The CDR3 length is 12 residues. Germline assignment: CDR1 SEHNR and CDR2 FQNEAQ (reference sequence). The chain employs TRBV7-9 and TRBJ2-5; D gene ambiguous. The sequence was collected from a female donor in good health, enrolled as a control in a pregnancy study. The specimen comprised peripheral blood, sampled in the first trimester of pregnancy. The CDR3 sequence: CASSLNQETQYF. DNA for the CDR3: TGTGCCAGCAGCTTAAATCAGGAGACCCAGTACTTC.